This TCR beta chain was found in a study of T cell repertoires in cytomegalovirus infection. The wider study: Recently identified HLA-C-restricted CMV epitopes were among the peptides used. CMV infection and matching HLA type were both indicated by public TCR beta signatures.

The germline CDR1 and CDR2 sequences are SGHTA and FQGNSA. The V end lost 5 bases, the J end lost 0 bases, and 10 bases lay between the germline ends. The CDR3 has 14 amino acids. TCRdb re-analysed the reads in MiXCR, keeping a single row per CDR3 protein. The sample contains around 570,000 distinct CDR3 sequences, roughly 43% of which appear only once. Concerning this clonotype itself: Its matching antigen is unknown.

The sequencing here drew on cultured PBMCs, taken from culture after CMV antigen stimulation. The V and J genes are TRBV7-2 and TRBJ1-1; D unresolved. The TCR comes from a human donor in good health (CMV status not recorded). Some clones in this sample may be carry-over from other donors' samples. The CDR3 spells CASSPQVVNTEAFF. Here the CDR3 DNA reads TGTGCCAGCAGCCCCCAGGTAGTGAACACTGAAGCTTTCTTT.